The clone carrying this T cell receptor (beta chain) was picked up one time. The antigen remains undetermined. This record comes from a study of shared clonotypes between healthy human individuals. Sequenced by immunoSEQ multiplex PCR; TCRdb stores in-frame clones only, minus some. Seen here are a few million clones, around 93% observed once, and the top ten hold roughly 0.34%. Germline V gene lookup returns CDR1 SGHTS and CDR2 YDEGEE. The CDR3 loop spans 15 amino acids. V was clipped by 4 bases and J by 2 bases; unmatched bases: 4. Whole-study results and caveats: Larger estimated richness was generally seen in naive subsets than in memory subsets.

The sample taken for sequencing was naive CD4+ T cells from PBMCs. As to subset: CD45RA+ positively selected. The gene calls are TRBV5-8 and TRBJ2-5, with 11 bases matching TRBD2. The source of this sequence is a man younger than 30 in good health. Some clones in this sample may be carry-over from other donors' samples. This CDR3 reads CASSPGLAEQETQYF. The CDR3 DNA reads TGTGCCAGCAGCCCGGGACTAGCGGAACAAGAGACCCAGTACTTC.